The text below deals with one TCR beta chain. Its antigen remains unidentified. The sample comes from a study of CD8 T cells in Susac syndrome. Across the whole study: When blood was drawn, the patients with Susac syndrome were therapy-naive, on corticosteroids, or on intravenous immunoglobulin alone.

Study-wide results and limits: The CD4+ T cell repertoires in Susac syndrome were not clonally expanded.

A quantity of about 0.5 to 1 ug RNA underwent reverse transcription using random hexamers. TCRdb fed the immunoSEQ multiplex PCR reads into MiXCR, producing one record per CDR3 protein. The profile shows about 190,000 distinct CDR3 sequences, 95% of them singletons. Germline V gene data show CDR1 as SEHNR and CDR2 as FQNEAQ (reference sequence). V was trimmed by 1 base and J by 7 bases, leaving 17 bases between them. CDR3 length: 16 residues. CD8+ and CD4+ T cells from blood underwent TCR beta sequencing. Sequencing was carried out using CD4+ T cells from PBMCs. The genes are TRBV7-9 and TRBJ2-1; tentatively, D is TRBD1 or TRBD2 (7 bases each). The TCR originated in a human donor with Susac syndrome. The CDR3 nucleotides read TGTGCCAGCAGCTTAGGACAGGGAGGGCCGGAAAATGAGCAGTTCTTC. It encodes CASSLGQGGPENEQFF.